A single sample is the source of the 2 T cell receptor beta chains below, sequenced in a study of blood T cells in healthy people across ages. Using a J-beta primer mix together with a sample-barcoded 5' primer, a second PCR was run for roughly 6 to 11 cycles. Each CDR3 protein is one row after TCRdb ran MiXCR on the 5' RACE reads. The sample includes 850,000 to 1,000,000 distinct CDR3 sequences, 51% of them seen just once. The sequencing sample was made of blood. The receptors here all came from a woman aged 55-75 years in good health.

There are a few counts of this clonotype. The gene calls are TRBV19 and TRBJ2-4, with D hard to call. The V end lost 3 bases, the J end lost 0 bases, and 15 bases lay between the germline ends. CDR1 and CDR2 (germline): LNHDA, SQIVND (reference sequence). The CDR3 consists of 17 residues. CDR3 nucleotides: TGTGCCAGTAGTATGGACCTCACTCCTCTAGCCAAAAACATTCAGTACTTC. This encodes CASSMDLTPLAKNIQYF. The variable domain in full, with the rest retrieved from reference TRBV19 and TRBJ2-4, is DGGITQSPKYLFRKEGQNVTLSCEQNLNHDAMYWYRQDPGQGLRLIYYSQIVNDFQKGDIAEGYSVSREKKESFPLTVTSAQKNPTAFYLCASSMDLTPLAKNIQYFGAGTRLSVL.

Regarding this clonotype: This clone may be a read error of a much larger clone one base away. The rearrangement uses TRBV2 and TRBJ2-4; 8 positions agree with TRBD2. Germline CDR1 SNHLY, CDR2 FYNNEI. There are 13 residues in the CDR3. The ends lost 7 bases at V and 15 bases at J; junction bases unmatched: 14. The CDR3 DNA sequence: TGTGCCAGCAATGAGCGGGAGTGGTACGAGCGGTACTTC. This encodes CASNEREWYERYF.